The source of this TCR beta chain is a study of control samples from healthy donors and cancer patients. Produced via immunoSEQ multiplex PCR; TCRdb's table is partial and in-frame only. The data contain 100,000 to 150,000 clones, roughly 84% of them seen just once; the ten biggest clones take up more than 2.5%. This CDR3 is built from 13 residues. Trimming pared 5 bases from V and 6 bases from J, leaving 13 bases between. The germline gives CDR1 SGHTA, CDR2 FQGTGA. The J gene is TRBJ1-1, the V gene TRBV7-3, with TRBD1 as a possible D gene (6 bases). The TCR sequence derives from a man aged 45-60 years in good health. The material sequenced was blood. In DNA form, the CDR3 reads TGTGCCAGCAGCGTTATGGAGGGGGCTGAAGCTTTCTTT. It encodes CASSVMEGAEAFF.